What follows describes a single TCR beta chain. The sample comes from a study of blood T cell repertoires in COVID-19. Overall study context: Spain, Italy and the United States supplied samples that represented acute and convalescent COVID-19. PBMCs, B-cell-depleted T cells, or T cells provided the cDNA or gDNA that made up the material.

The authors' processing: Reference gene primer amplification yielded estimated nucleated cell counts. Repertoires were generated with immunoSEQ multiplex PCR, while TCRdb's copy carries only in-frame clones and drops some. V, J and clone size were drawn from that table, and D and trimming were deduced from the DNA. This table holds 61,000 or so clones, around four fifths found once. In germline, CDR1 is SGHRS, CDR2 YFSETQ. This CDR3 is 17 amino acids long. V lost 3 bases and J lost 0; bases outside the gene matches: 8. This chain links TRBV5-1 with TRBJ2-7, with 11 bases lining up with TRBD1. This TCR was recovered from a woman aged 80 or older with acute or convalescent COVID-19. The sample comprised peripheral blood. Here the CDR3 reads CASSWGQGETYSYEQYF. The CDR3 nucleotides are TGCGCCAGCAGCTGGGGACAGGGGGAAACCTACTCCTACGAGCAGTACTTC. The entire variable domain, with the rest obtained from reference TRBV5-1 and TRBJ2-7, is as follows: KAGVTQTPRYLIKTRGQQVTLSCSPISGHRSVSWYQQTPGQGLQFLFEYFSETQRNKGNFPGRFSGRQFSNSRSEMNVSTLELGDSALYLCASSWGQGETYSYEQYFGPGTRLTVT.